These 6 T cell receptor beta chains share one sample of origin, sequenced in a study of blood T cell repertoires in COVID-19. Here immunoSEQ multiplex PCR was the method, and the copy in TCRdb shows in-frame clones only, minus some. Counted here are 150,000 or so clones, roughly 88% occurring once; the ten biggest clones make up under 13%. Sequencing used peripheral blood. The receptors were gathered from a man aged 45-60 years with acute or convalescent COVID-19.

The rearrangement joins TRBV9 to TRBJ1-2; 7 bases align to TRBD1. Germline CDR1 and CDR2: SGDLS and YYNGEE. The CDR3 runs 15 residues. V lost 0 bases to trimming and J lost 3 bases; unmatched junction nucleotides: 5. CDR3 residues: CASSVVEGGDYGYTF. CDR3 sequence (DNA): TGTGCCAGCAGCGTAGTAGAAGGGGGCGACTATGGCTACACCTTC.

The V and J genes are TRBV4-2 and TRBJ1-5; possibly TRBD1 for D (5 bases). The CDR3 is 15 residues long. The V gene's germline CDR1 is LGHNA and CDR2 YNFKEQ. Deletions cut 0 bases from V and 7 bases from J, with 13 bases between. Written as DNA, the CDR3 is TGTGCCAGCAGCCAAGATCTTGCCTCAGGGCAGCCCCAGCATTTT. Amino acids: CASSQDLASGQPQHF.

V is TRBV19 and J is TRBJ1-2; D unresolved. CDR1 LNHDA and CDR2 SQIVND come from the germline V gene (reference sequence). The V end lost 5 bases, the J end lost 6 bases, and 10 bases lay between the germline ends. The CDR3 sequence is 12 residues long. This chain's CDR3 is CASSFRGDGYTF. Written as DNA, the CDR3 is TGTGCCAGTAGTTTCAGAGGTGATGGCTACACCTTC.

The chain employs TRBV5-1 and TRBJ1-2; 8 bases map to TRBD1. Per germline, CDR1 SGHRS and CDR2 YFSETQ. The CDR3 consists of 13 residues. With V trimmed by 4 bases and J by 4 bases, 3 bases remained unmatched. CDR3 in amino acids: CASSRGQGYGYTF. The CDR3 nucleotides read TGCGCCAGCAGCCGCGGACAGGGCTATGGCTACACCTTC.

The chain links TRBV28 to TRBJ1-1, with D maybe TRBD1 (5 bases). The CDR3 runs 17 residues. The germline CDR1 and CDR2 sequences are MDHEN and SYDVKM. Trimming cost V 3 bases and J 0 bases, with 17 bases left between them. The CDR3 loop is CASSFRLTGKMNTEAFF. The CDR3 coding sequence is TGTGCCAGCAGTTTTAGGTTAACAGGTAAAATGAACACTGAAGCTTTCTTT.

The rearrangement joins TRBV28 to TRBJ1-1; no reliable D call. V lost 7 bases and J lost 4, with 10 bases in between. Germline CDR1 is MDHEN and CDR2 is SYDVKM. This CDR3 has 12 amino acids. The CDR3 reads CASTKWSTEAFF. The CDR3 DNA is TGTGCCAGCACTAAGTGGAGCACTGAAGCTTTCTTT.